Listed here is a single TCR beta chain. CDR1 is MNHEY, CDR2 SVGAGI, per germline. This CDR3 is 15 amino acids long. The germline V and J ends were trimmed by 5 bases and 2 bases, with 16 bases remaining between them. This record comes from a study of T cell responses to AZD1222 COVID-19 vaccine. Measured with immunoSEQ multiplex PCR; TCRdb has only the in-frame clones, and not every one. The sample holds 150,000 to 180,000 clones; 75% to 95% are singletons and the top ten take approximately 2%. The TCR was taken from an adult in good health. The specimen comprised peripheral blood, sampled on day 0 of AZD1222 vaccination. The chain joins TRBV6-5 to TRBJ2-7; the D gene is possibly TRBD1 (7 bases). The CDR3 nucleotides are TGTGCCAGCAGTATCGGACAGGAGGGGCCCTACGAGCAGTACTTC. It encodes CASSIGQEGPYEQYF.